Following are 14 T cell receptor beta chains from one sample sequenced in a study of T cell clonotyping in hematopoietic cell transplantation. The protocol was immunoSEQ multiplex PCR, while the TCRdb copy is restricted to in-frame clones and leaves out a portion. The sample yields tens of thousands of clones, about 96% seen once. Time point here: recipient sample about 28 days before transplant, after cytoreduction. The starting material was peripheral blood mononuclear cells, obtained before stem cell transplant. Receptor source: a woman aged 50 to 60 with acute myeloid leukemia. Some clones in this sample may be carry-over from other donors' samples.

The J gene is TRBJ1-1, the V gene TRBV4-1; D is undetermined. Trimming removed 0 bases from V and 10 bases from J, with 15 bases in between. CDR3 length equals 14 residues. CDR1 MGHRA and CDR2 YSYEKL come from the germline V gene. The DNA for the CDR3 is TGCGCCAGCAGCCAAGACGGGCGTGGGAGGGTAGCTTTCTTT. It is translated as CASSQDGRGRVAFF.

The rearrangement links TRBV6-6 to TRBJ1-1, with a tentative D call TRBD1 (6 bases). V dropped 7 bases and J dropped 6 bases, with 21 bases sitting between them. CDR1 MNHNY and CDR2 SVGAGI come from the germline V gene (reference sequence). The CDR3 runs to 15 residues. DNA for the CDR3: TGTGCCAGCAAGAGGCAGGGACAAACAACCCCTGAAGCTTTCTTT. Protein sequence: CASKRQGQTTPEAFF.

As DNA, the CDR3 is TGTGCCAGCAGTGCGGACAGGGCAGAGACCCAGTACTTC. It yields the protein CASSADRAETQYF. The rearrangement uses TRBV2 and TRBJ2-5; 8 bases are a match to TRBD1. The J segment lost 4 bases and the V segment lost 4 bases, leaving 2 bases of the junction unmatched. This CDR3 spans 13 amino acids. The V gene's germline CDR1 is SNHLY and CDR2 FYNNEI.

This clone has only a few counts. The chain combines TRBV6-1 with TRBJ2-7, with 7 nucleotides matching TRBD1. Germline lookup yields CDR1 MNHNS and CDR2 SASEGT. CDR3 length: 15 amino acids. V was pared by 8 bases and J by 2 bases, with 12 bases of the junction left unmatched. The CDR3 region has the DNA TGTGCCAGCGCATATTGGACAGGCGATCCCTACGAGCAGTACTTC. This codes for CASAYWTGDPYEQYF.

The V and J genes are TRBV30 and TRBJ1-5; 9 nucleotides line up with TRBD1. Germline loops: CDR1 GTSNPN, CDR2 SVGIG (reference sequence). The CDR3 is 15 residues long. V was clipped by 2 bases and J by 6 bases; unmatched bases: 8. The CDR3 protein is CAWSPDRGVRQPQHF. In DNA form, the CDR3 reads TGTGCCTGGAGTCCCGACAGGGGGGTTCGTCAGCCCCAGCATTTT.

J is TRBJ1-2 and V is TRBV21-1. TRBV21-1 is described as a pseudogene. The CDR3 contains 15 residues. DNA of the CDR3: TGTGCCAGCAGCAAGATCGGGGCGCGAGACTATGGCTACACCTTC. Encoded protein: CASSKIGARDYGYTF.

This clone was picked up one time. V usage is TRBV4-2 and J usage is TRBJ2-3, with 11 bases matching TRBD1. The V gene's germline CDR1 is LGHNA and CDR2 YNFKEQ. The CDR3 is made up of 17 amino acids. V lost 2 bases to trimming and J lost 5 bases; unmatched junction nucleotides: 9. CDR3 sequence reads: CASSQNGQGAGGDTQYF. The CDR3 DNA follows: TGTGCCAGCAGCCAAAACGGACAGGGGGCTGGTGGAGATACGCAGTATTTT.

This chain connects TRBV19 to TRBJ1-2; D is undetermined. This CDR3 comprises 14 residues. The germline V gene encodes CDR1 LNHDA and CDR2 SQIVND (reference sequence). With 3 bases removed from V and 3 bases from J, the gap between germline ends came to 11 bases. This chain's CDR3 is CASSILRGDYGYTF. The CDR3 DNA sequence: TGTGCCAGTAGTATTTTAAGAGGAGACTATGGCTACACCTTC.

V is TRBV30 and J is TRBJ2-1, with D possibly TRBD2 on 7 matching bases. The CDR3 is 15 amino acids. Per germline, CDR1 GTSNPN and CDR2 SVGIG (reference sequence). Trimming took off 3 bases at V and 8 bases at J, with 20 bases between the two ends. The CDR3 loop is CAWRGGGVGFHEQFF. The CDR3, as DNA: TGTGCCTGGAGAGGGGGAGGGGTAGGGTTCCATGAGCAGTTCTTC. Using reference TRBV30 and TRBJ2-1 for the parts outside the CDR3, the full variable domain is SQTIHQWPATLVQPVGSPLSLECTVEGTSNPNLYWYRQAAGRGLQLLFYSVGIGQISSEVPQNLSASRPQDRQFILSSKKLLLSDSGFYLCAWRGGGVGFHEQFFGPGTRLTVL.

CDR3 nucleotide sequence: TGTGCCAGCAGTTTCCCCGGGTACAGCGTTGGAAACACCATATATTTT. Translating gives CASSFPGYSVGNTIYF. This chain connects TRBV6-5 to TRBJ1-3; D not certain. This CDR3 has 16 amino acids. Germline lookup yields CDR1 MNHEY and CDR2 SVGAGI. Trimming removed 4 bases at V and 3 bases at J, with 16 bases between.

The V gene is TRBV28, the J gene TRBJ2-2; the match to TRBD2 covers 8 bases. The germline V gene has CDR1 MDHEN and CDR2 SYDVKM. J was trimmed by 6 bases and V by 5 bases; bases with no gene match: 8. The CDR3 is made up of 15 amino acids. CDR3 residues: CASSHRTSWAGELFF. DNA of the CDR3: TGTGCCAGCAGTCACCGGACTAGCTGGGCCGGGGAGCTGTTTTTT.

This sequence joins TRBV9 and TRBJ1-2; 12 nucleotides agree with TRBD1. Trimming at V came to 2 bases and at J to 3 bases, leaving 14 bases not matched to a gene. Germline V CDR1 and CDR2: SGDLS, YYNGEE. CDR3 length: 19 amino acids. The CDR3 is CASSVPSGTGGRGDYGYTF. For the CDR3, the DNA is TGTGCCAGCAGCGTCCCTTCCGGGACAGGGGGCCGAGGGGACTATGGCTACACCTTC.

The genes are TRBV7-8 and TRBJ2-1; D is perhaps TRBD2 (5 bases). V was shortened by 3 bases and J by 3 bases, with 18 bases between the two germline ends. This CDR3 comprises 17 residues. Germline V gene data show CDR1 as SGHVS and CDR2 as FQNEAQ. Here the CDR3 reads CASSLRAVVSRYNEQFF. The CDR3 nucleotides read TGTGCCAGCAGCTTGAGGGCGGTAGTCTCACGCTACAATGAGCAGTTCTTC.

The chain combines TRBV11-2 with TRBJ1-5, with D perhaps matching TRBD1 (6 bases). Germline V lookup: CDR1 SGHAT, CDR2 FQNNGV. The CDR3 runs 15 residues. Trimming took off 5 bases at V and 2 bases at J, with 13 bases between the two ends. CDR3 sequence reads: CASSRGGAGNQPQHF. The CDR3 nucleotides read TGTGCCAGCAGCCGGGGGGGGGCCGGCAATCAGCCCCAGCATTTT.